The 3 T cell receptor beta chains below all came from one sample that was sequenced in a study of blood T cell repertoires in COVID-19. Using immunoSEQ multiplex PCR, the repertoire was profiled, and TCRdb retains in-frame clones only, with some absent. The table includes around 130,000 clones, roughly 86% detected once. The source material was peripheral blood. The receptors here all came from a human donor in a cohort sampled during active COVID-19.

This clone was seen a few times. The chain combines TRBV30 with TRBJ1-6, with D possibly being TRBD1 (5 bases). Germline assignment: CDR1 GTSNPN and CDR2 SVGIG (reference sequence). V lost 0 bases to trimming and J lost 10 bases, with 16 bases between them. The CDR3 loop spans 15 amino acids. The CDR3 nucleotides read TGTGCCTGGAGTGTACAAGGGGTCTCTGGGTCACCCCTCCACTTT. Amino acids: CAWSVQGVSGSPLHF.

In this sample, this clone turned up once. This chain joins TRBV5-5 and TRBJ1-5; D not certain. From germline, CDR1 is SGHKS and CDR2 YYEKEE (reference sequence). The length of the CDR3 is 15 residues. With 0 bases removed from V and 2 bases from J, the gap between germline ends came to 9 bases. Written as DNA, the CDR3 is TGTGCCAGCAGCTTGGAACTGCAGGGCAATCAGCCCCAGCATTTT. Translating it yields CASSLELQGNQPQHF.

This clone was picked up a small number of times. The chain employs TRBV6-6 and TRBJ2-2, with 9 positions matching TRBD1. This CDR3 is built from 15 residues. From germline, CDR1 is MNHNY and CDR2 SVGAGI (reference sequence). The trim removed 7 bases at V and 6 bases at J, leaving 9 bases unmatched. CDR3 sequence: CASKNTQGAAGELFF. CDR3 coding DNA: TGTGCCAGCAAAAATACACAGGGGGCGGCCGGGGAGCTGTTTTTT.